This T cell receptor beta chain was captured by sequencing in a study of blood T cell repertoires in COVID-19. V was shortened by 6 bases and J by 2 bases, with 13 bases between the two germline ends. The CDR3 length is 14 residues. The V gene's germline CDR1 is LGHDT and CDR2 YNNKEL (reference sequence). Clones were read by immunoSEQ multiplex PCR, and TCRdb kept only the in-frame ones, dropping some. The table has approximately 470,000 clones, about nine tenths seen once. The chain joins TRBV3-1 (or the pseudogene TRBV3-2) to TRBJ2-5; possibly TRBD1 for D (6 bases). Source material: PBMCs or T cells enriched from blood (not recorded which). This receptor was identified in a woman aged 18 to 35 who had recovered from COVID-19. The CDR3 loop is CASSERTVQETQYF. The DNA of the CDR3 is TGTGCCAGCAGTGAGAGGACAGTACAAGAGACCCAGTACTTC.